The next 10 T cell receptor beta chains were all read from a single sample in a study of T cells in Graves' hyperthyroidism and ophthalmopathy. Amplified TCR beta CDR3 regions derived from RNA transcripts. The HTBI primer set served for first-round RT-PCR of the TCR CDR3. TCRdb independently ran MiXCR on the multiplex PCR reads; one entry per CDR3 protein. The sample lists hundreds of thousands of distinct CDR3 sequences, 15% to 20% seen once, with about 50% in the top ten. The sequencing input was blood. These receptors originate from a man aged 40-55 years with Graves' ophthalmopathy.

V is TRBV5-1 and J is TRBJ1-2; D is perhaps TRBD1 (5 bases). Trimming removed 4 bases from V and 3 bases from J, with 16 bases in between. Germline CDR1 SGHRS, CDR2 YFSETQ. This CDR3 region has 15 residues. The CDR3 loop reads CASSRDPSRHYGYTF. The CDR3 bases are TGCGCCAGCAGCCGGGACCCCTCGCGTCACTATGGCTACACCTTC.

At least ten counts were recorded for this clonotype. The chain joins TRBV7-2 to TRBJ1-2, with D uncertain. The V end lost 5 bases, the J end lost 2 bases, and 6 bases lay between the germline ends. The CDR3 loop spans 12 amino acids. CDR1 SGHTA and CDR2 FQGNSA come from the germline V gene. CDR3 DNA: TGTGCCAGCAGCCATGGCAACTATGGCTACACCTTC. Translating gives CASSHGNYGYTF. The variable domain in full, completed from reference TRBV7-2 and TRBJ1-2, reads GAGVSQSPSNKVTEKGKDVELRCDPISGHTALYWYRQSLGQGLEFLIYFQGNSAPDKSGLPSDRFSAERTGGSVSTLTIQRTQQEDSAVYLCASSHGNYGYTFGSGTRLTVV.

The genes are TRBV7-8 and TRBJ1-6, with D perhaps matching TRBD1 (5 bases). The CDR3 is 14 residues long. Germline CDR1 SGHVS, CDR2 FQNEAQ. Trimming took off 6 bases at V and 4 bases at J, with 10 bases between the two ends. Written as DNA, the CDR3 is TGTGCCAGCAGAAACCAGGGATATAATTCACCCCTCCACTTT. Its protein product is CASRNQGYNSPLHF.

This clonotype has a count of ten or more. The CDR3 DNA sequence: TGCAGCGTTTCCGGGACAGGGGGCCTGAACACTGAAGCTTTCTTT. It is translated as CSVSGTGGLNTEAFF. The chain employs TRBV29-1 and TRBJ1-1; 12 nucleotides match TRBD1. CDR3 length equals 15 residues. Losses at the gene ends were 5 bases for V and 0 bases for J; bases not matched to a gene: 4. Germline V gene data show CDR1 as SQVTM and CDR2 as ANQGSEA. Using reference TRBV29-1 and TRBJ1-1 for the parts outside the CDR3, the full variable domain is SAVISQKPSRDICQRGTSLTIQCQVDSQVTMMFWYRQQPGQSLTLIATANQGSEATYESGFVIDKFPISRPNLTFSTLTVSNMSPEDSSIYLCSVSGTGGLNTEAFFGQGTRLTVV.

The chain links TRBV7-2 to TRBJ1-5, with D hard to call. Germline assignment: CDR1 SGHTA and CDR2 FQGNSA. CDR3 size: 16 residues. V lost 3 bases and J 0 bases, leaving 12 bases between the germline ends. The CDR3 is CASSLQTVHSNQPQHF. In nucleotides, the CDR3 is TGTGCCAGCAGCTTGCAGACTGTACATAGCAATCAGCCCCAGCATTTT.

The V and J genes are TRBV7-3 and TRBJ2-2; D call uncertain. Germline lookup yields CDR1 SGHTA and CDR2 FQGTGA. This CDR3 has 13 amino acids. V was cut by 5 bases and J by 7 bases, with 11 bases left in between. CDR3 bases: TGTGCCAGCAGCCCTCGGGTCAGCGGGGAGCTGTTTTTT. Its protein product is CASSPRVSGELFF.

This clonotype came up many times. The rearrangement joins TRBV5-1 to TRBJ2-1; D possibly corresponds to TRBD2 (5 bases). CDR1 SGHRS and CDR2 YFSETQ come from the germline V gene. The CDR3 runs to 13 residues. V was trimmed by 2 bases and J by 6 bases, leaving 9 bases between them. The chain's CDR3 is CASSLERTNEQFF. CDR3 coding DNA: TGCGCCAGCAGCTTAGAGCGGACCAATGAGCAGTTCTTC. The full variable domain, rest sourced from reference TRBV5-1 and TRBJ2-1, is KAGVTQTPRYLIKTRGQQVTLSCSPISGHRSVSWYQQTPGQGLQFLFEYFSETQRNKGNFPGRFSGRQFSNSRSEMNVSTLELGDSALYLCASSLERTNEQFFGPGTRLTVL.

The CDR3 DNA is TGTGCCTGGAGTGTTCCTGGGGGGGCTGCCTACAATGAGCAGTTCTTC. Protein sequence: CAWSVPGGAAYNEQFF. The J gene is TRBJ2-1, the V gene TRBV30, with D tentatively TRBD2 (7 bases). The CDR3 contains 16 residues. V was clipped by 0 bases and J by 2 bases, with 14 bases between them. CDR1 and CDR2 (germline): GTSNPN, SVGIG (reference sequence).

J is TRBJ2-7 and V is TRBV19; no clear D. Germline V gene data show CDR1 as LNHDA and CDR2 as SQIVND (reference sequence). This CDR3 has 13 residues. The ends were cut back, 4 bases at V and 6 bases at J, with 13 bases in the middle. DNA for the CDR3: TGTGCCAGTAGTACCCGACGGCTCTCCGAGCAGTACTTC. This sequence encodes CASSTRRLSEQYF.

Ten or more counts support this clonotype. The chain combines TRBV27 with TRBJ1-1; D is undetermined. CDR1 and CDR2 from the germline V gene are MNHEY and SMNVEV (reference sequence). V was trimmed by 7 bases and J by 2 bases, leaving 5 bases between them. The CDR3 totals 11 residues. The CDR3 region has the DNA TGTGCCAGCATTACCAACACTGAAGCTTTCTTT. The encoded protein is CASITNTEAFF.